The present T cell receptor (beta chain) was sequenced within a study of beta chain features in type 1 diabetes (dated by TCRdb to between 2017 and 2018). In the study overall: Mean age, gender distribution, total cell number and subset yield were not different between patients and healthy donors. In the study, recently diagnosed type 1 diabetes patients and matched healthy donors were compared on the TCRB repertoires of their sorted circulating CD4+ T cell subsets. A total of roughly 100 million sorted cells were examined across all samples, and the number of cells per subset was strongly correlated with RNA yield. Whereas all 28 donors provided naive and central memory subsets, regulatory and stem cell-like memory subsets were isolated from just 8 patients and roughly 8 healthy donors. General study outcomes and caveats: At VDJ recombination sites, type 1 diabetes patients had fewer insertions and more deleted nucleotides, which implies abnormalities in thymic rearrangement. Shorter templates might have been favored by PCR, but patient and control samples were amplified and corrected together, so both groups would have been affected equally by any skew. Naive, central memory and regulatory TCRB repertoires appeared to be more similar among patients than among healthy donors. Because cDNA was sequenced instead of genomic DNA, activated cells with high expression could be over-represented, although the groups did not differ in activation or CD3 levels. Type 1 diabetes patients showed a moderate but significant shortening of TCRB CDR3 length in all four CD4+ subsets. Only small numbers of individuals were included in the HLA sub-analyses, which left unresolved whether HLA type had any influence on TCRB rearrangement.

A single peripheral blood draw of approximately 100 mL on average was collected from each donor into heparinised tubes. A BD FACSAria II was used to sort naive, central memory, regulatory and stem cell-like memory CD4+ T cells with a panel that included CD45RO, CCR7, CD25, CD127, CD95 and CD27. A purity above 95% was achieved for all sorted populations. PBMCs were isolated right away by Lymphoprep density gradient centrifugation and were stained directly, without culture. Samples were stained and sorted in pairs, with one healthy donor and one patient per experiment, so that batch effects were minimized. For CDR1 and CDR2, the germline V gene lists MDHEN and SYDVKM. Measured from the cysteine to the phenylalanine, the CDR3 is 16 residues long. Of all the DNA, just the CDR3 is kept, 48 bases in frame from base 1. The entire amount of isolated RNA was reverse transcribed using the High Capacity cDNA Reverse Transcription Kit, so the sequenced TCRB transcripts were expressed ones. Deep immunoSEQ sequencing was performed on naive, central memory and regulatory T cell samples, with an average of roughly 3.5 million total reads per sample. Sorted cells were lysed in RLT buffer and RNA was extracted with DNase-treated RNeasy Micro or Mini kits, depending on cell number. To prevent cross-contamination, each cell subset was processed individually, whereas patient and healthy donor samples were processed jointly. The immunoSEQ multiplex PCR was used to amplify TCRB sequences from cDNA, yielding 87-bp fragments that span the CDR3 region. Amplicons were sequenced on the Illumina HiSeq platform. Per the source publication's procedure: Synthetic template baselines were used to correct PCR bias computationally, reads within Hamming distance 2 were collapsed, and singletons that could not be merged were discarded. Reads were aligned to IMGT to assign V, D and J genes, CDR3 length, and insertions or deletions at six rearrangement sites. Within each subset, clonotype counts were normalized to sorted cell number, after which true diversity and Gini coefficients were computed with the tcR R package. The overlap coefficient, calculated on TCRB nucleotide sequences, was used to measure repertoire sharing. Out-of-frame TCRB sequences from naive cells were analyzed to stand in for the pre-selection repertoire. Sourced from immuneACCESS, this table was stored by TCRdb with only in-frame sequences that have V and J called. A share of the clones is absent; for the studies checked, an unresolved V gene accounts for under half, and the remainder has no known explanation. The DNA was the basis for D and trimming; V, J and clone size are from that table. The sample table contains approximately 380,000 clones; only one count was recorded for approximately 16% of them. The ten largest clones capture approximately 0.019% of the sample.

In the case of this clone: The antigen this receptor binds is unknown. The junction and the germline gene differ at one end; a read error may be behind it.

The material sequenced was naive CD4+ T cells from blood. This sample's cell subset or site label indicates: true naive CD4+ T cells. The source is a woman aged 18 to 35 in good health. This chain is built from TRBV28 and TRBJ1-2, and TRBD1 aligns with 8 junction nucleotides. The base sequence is TGTGCCAGCCGTTTAACGAAGGACAGGGCCAACTATGGCTACACCTTC. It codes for CASRLTKDRANYGYTF.